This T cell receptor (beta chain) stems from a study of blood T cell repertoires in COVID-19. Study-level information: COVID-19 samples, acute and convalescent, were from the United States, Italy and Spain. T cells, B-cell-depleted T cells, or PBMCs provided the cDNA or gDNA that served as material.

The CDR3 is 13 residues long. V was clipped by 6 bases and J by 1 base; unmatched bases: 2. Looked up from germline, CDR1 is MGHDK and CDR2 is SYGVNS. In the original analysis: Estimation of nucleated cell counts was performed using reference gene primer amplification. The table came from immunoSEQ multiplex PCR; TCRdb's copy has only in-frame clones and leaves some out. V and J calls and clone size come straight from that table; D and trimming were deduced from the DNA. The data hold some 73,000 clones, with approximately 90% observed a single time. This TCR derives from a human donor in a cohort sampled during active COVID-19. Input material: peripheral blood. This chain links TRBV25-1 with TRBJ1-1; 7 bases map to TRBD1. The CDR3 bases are TGTGCCAGCAGCGGGACAGCGAACACTGAAGCTTTCTTT. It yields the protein CASSGTANTEAFF.